The clone carrying this T cell receptor beta chain is a singleton in its sample. Data came from immunoSEQ multiplex PCR; TCRdb stores just in-frame clones and leaves some out. The top ten clones hold over 12% of a sample with fewer than 70,000 clones, about 85% of them seen once. The V end was cut by 1 base, the J end by 4 bases, with 8 bases between. The germline V gene has CDR1 SGHTA and CDR2 FQGNSA. The CDR3 contains 13 residues. This entry comes from a study of control samples from healthy donors and cancer patients. The chain couples TRBV7-2 to TRBJ2-7; D not certain. Material for sequencing was PBMCs. The TCR sequence derives from a man aged 55 to 69 with head and neck cancer. CDR3 sequence reads: CASSLDRVYEQYF. The CDR3 nucleotides read TGTGCCAGCAGCTTAGATCGAGTTTACGAGCAGTACTTC. Full variable domain (outside the CDR3, taken from reference TRBV7-2 and TRBJ2-7): GAGVSQSPSNKVTEKGKDVELRCDPISGHTALYWYRQSLGQGLEFLIYFQGNSAPDKSGLPSDRFSAERTGGSVSTLTIQRTQQEDSAVYLCASSLDRVYEQYFGPGTRLTVT.